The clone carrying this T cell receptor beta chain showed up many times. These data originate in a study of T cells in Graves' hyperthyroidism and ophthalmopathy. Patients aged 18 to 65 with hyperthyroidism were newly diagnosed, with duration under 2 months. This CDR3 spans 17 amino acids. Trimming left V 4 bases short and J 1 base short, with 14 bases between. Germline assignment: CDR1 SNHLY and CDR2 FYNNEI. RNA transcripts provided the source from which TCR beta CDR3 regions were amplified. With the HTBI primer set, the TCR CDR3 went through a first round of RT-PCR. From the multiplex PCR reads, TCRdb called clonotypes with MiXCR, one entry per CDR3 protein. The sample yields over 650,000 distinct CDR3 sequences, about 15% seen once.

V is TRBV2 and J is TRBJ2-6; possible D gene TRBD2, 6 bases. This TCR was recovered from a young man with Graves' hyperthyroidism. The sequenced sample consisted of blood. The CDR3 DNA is TGTGCCAGCAGTGCAGGAGCAGGGAGGTCTGGGGCCAACGTCCTGACTTTC. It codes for CASSAGAGRSGANVLTF.